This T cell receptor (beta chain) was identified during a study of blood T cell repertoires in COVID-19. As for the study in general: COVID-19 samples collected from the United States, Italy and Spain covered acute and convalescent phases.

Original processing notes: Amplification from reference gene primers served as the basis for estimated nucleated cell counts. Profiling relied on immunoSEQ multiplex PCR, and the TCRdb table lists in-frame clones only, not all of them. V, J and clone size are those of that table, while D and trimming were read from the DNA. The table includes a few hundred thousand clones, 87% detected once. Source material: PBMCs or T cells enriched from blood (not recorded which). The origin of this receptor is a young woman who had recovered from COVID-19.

CDR3 nucleotides: TGCAGCGTCGTACTAGCGGGGGCCTACGAGCAGTACTTC. Its protein product is CSVVLAGAYEQYF. The rearrangement joins TRBV29-1 to TRBJ2-7, with TRBD2 matching 11 bases. The V gene's germline CDR1 is SQVTM and CDR2 ANQGSEA. With V trimmed by 6 bases and J by 2 bases, 3 bases remained unmatched. The CDR3 runs to 13 residues.